The rows below give T cell receptor beta chains drawn from one sample of a study of early T cells in non-severe SARS-CoV-2 infection. One entry per CDR3 protein, called by TCRdb with MiXCR from the 5' RACE reads. The sample consists of tens of thousands of distinct CDR3 sequences, approximately 6% of them appearing once. The sequencing here drew on whole blood, taken at baseline. The receptors come from an adult who was a healthcare worker with PCR-confirmed SARS-CoV-2 infection or an uninfected control (not recorded which). Each CDR3 is given with its conserved first and last residue. A D gene is named only where the DNA matches it firmly. Size tells how often a clone was seen (once, few, many) or the class of an expanded clone, and some rows leave it out.

d_call clone_size j_call v_call cdr3_nt cdr3_aa
. many TRBJ1-5 TRBV14 TGTGCCAGCAGCCAAGCCCATCTGGGGCCCCAGCATTTT CASSQAHLGPQHF
TRBD1 many TRBJ1-2 TRBV7-2 TGTGCCAGCAGCTTGACAGGGCCTGGCTACACCTTC CASSLTGPGYTF
TRBD2 many TRBJ2-1 TRBV29-1 TGCAGCTCCATGGGGGGACTAGCGGGATGGAATGAGCAGTTCTTC CSSMGGLAGWNEQFF
. few TRBJ2-1 TRBV5-1 TGCGCCAGCAGCTTGGGGGGATTCAACTACAATGAGCAGTTCTTC CASSLGGFNYNEQFF
TRBD2 many TRBJ2-7 TRBV20-1 TGCATCGGGGAGGGGTCCTACTCCTACGAGCAGTACTTC CIGEGSYSYEQYF
TRBD1 few TRBJ1-5 TRBV5-1 TGCGCCAGCAGCGCGCAGGGGGCAAGCAATCAGCCCCAGCATTTT CASSAQGASNQPQHF
TRBD1 . TRBJ1-5 TRBV2 TGTGCCAGCAGATCAGACAGGGCAAGGCCCCAGCATTTT CASRSDRARPQHF
. many TRBJ2-7 TRBV6-5 TGTGCCAGCAGTTACAACCAGGGCCACGAGCAGTACTTC CASSYNQGHEQYF
TRBD1 many TRBJ1-4 TRBV12-3/TRBV12-4 TGTGCCAGCAGCAGGGGGCGCGGTGAAAAACTGTTTTTT CASSRGRGEKLFF
TRBD1 few TRBJ2-4 TRBV6-2/TRBV6-3 TGTGCCAGCAGGCCGTTTGGACAGGGGTCTACGGTTCAGTACTTC CASRPFGQGSTVQYF
. few TRBJ1-1 TRBV3-1 TGTGCCAGCAGTCGGTCTGGGCAATCTGAAGCTTTCTTT CASSRSGQSEAFF
. many TRBJ2-7 TRBV11-2 TGTGCCAGCAGCTATCGGCGGGGCCCCTACGAGCAGTACTTC CASSYRRGPYEQYF
. . TRBJ1-1 TRBV20-1 TGCAGTGCTGACGTGCCTTCGAAGGCTTTCTTT CSADVPSKAFF
TRBD1 . TRBJ2-2 TRBV18 TGTGCCAGCTCACTCACGACAGGGCGAGACTCCGGGGAGCTGTTTTTT CASSLTTGRDSGELFF
TRBD1 . TRBJ2-7 TRBV20-1 TGCAGTGCTAGAGCCCCCCGGGACAGGGTCGGCGAGCAGTACTTC CSARAPRDRVGEQYF
. many TRBJ2-1 TRBV10-3 TGTGCCATCAGTGAAACTAGCTGGAATGAGCAGTTCTTC CAISETSWNEQFF
. many TRBJ1-5 TRBV7-2 TGTGCCAGCAGCTTATGGGGCAGTTCTAATCAGCCCCAGCATTTT CASSLWGSSNQPQHF
TRBD1 many TRBJ1-5 TRBV19 TGTGCCAGTAAGGACAGGGGCAATCAGCCCCAGCATTTT CASKDRGNQPQHF
. many TRBJ1-2 TRBV11-3 TGTGCCAGCAGCCAGACCGCAGGGGGCTACACCTTC CASSQTAGGYTF
TRBD2 many TRBJ2-1 TRBV4-1 TGCGCCAGCAGCCAACCCCGAGCCCCTTCGACTAGCGGGACCTACAATGAGCAGTTCTTC CASSQPRAPSTSGTYNEQFF
. . TRBJ1-2 TRBV14 TGTGCCAGCAGCCAAGGCAGGAACTATGGCTACACCTTC CASSQGRNYGYTF
TRBD1 many TRBJ1-6 TRBV4-1 TGCGCCAGCAGCCAACCCGGACAGGGGAGAGAGTCACCCCTCCACTTT CASSQPGQGRESPLHF
TRBD2 many TRBJ2-1 TRBV20-1 TGCAGTGTCCTGGGACTAGCGGGAGCTAGTGAGCAGTTCTTC CSVLGLAGASEQFF
. many TRBJ1-6 TRBV6-1 TGTGCCAGCAGTTCCCGACCTGATTTTAATTCACCCCTCCACTTT CASSSRPDFNSPLHF
. . TRBJ2-7 TRBV5-6 TGTGCCAGCAGCCAGACAAGGGTCGAGCAGTACTTC CASSQTRVEQYF
TRBD1 . TRBJ1-2 TRBV20-1 TGCAGTGCTACCCCTTCCGGGACAGCTAACTATGGCTACACCTTC CSATPSGTANYGYTF
. few TRBJ1-2 TRBV7-2 TGTGCCAGCAGCTTATCTCTCGGCAGCTGGAACTATGGCTACACCTTC CASSLSLGSWNYGYTF
. many TRBJ1-1 TRBV5-7 TGTGCCAGCAGCCACGCCGGGTTGACAGTGGACACTGAAGCTTTCTTT CASSHAGLTVDTEAFF
. many TRBJ2-2 TRBV7-8 TGTGCCAGCAGGAATCAGGGCGATACCGGGGAGCTGTTTTTT CASRNQGDTGELFF
. many TRBJ2-5 TRBV2 TGTGCCAGCAGTGGGCAGGGGATACGGGGGACCCAGTACTTC CASSGQGIRGTQYF
TRBD1 many TRBJ2-1 TRBV7-6 TGTGCCAGCAGCCAAAGACAGGGGGCCGTCCCCAATGAGCAGTTCTTC CASSQRQGAVPNEQFF
. . TRBJ2-1 TRBV5-1 TGCGCCAGCAGCCCGGGGCTAACCAACAATGAGCAGTTCTTC CASSPGLTNNEQFF
. many TRBJ1-2 TRBV6-6 TGTGCCAGCAGTTACGACATCACTAACTATGGCTACACCTTC CASSYDITNYGYTF
TRBD2 many TRBJ2-4 TRBV12-3/TRBV12-4 TGTGCCAGCAGTTTTCGCCGACTAGCGGGGGGGGTAGCCAAAAACATTCAGTACTTC CASSFRRLAGGVAKNIQYF
. . TRBJ2-6 TRBV18 TGTGCCAGCTCACCGGTGAGGGGCTCCTCTGGGGCCAACGTCCTGACTTTC CASSPVRGSSGANVLTF
. many TRBJ2-3 TRBV7-9 TGTGCCAGCAGCCAAACAGATACGCAGTATTTT CASSQTDTQYF
. many TRBJ2-3 TRBV9 TGTGCCAGCAGCGTAGTGAGCACAGATACGCAGTATTTT CASSVVSTDTQYF
. many TRBJ2-7 TRBV10-3 TGTGCCATCAGTGAAGGGGACCGTAGGGGCTACGAGCAGTACTTC CAISEGDRRGYEQYF
. many TRBJ1-4 TRBV6-1 TGTGCCAGCAGTGAAGCCCGGTTGGGGCGCGGTAATGAAAAACTGTTTTTT CASSEARLGRGNEKLFF
TRBD2 many TRBJ2-7 TRBV9 TGTGCCAGCAGCCCTGAATTGACTAGCGGGGGGACTCACGAGCAGTACTTC CASSPELTSGGTHEQYF
TRBD2 many TRBJ2-7 TRBV5-1 TGCGCCAGCAGAGGGCCAGCGGGAGATCTCGAGCAGTACTTC CASRGPAGDLEQYF
. . TRBJ2-1 TRBV5-4 TGTGCCAGCAGCCCCGCAGGGAGCGCGAAAAGTGAGCAGTTCTTC CASSPAGSAKSEQFF
. many TRBJ2-1 TRBV30 TGTGCCTGGACGGTGGGTTTCAATGAGCAGTTCTTC CAWTVGFNEQFF
TRBD2 many TRBJ2-3 TRBV11-2 TGTGCCAGCAGCTTTCGGGAGGGCTCTAGCTGGGGTGTAGATACGCAGTATTTT CASSFREGSSWGVDTQYF
TRBD1 . TRBJ2-2 TRBV7-9 TGTGCCAGCAGCCGCCGGGACAGGGACACCGGGGAGCTGTTTTTT CASSRRDRDTGELFF
. . TRBJ1-2 TRBV20-1 TGCAGTGCTTCCACAGGAGGTACAGGGAACGGCTACACCTTC CSASTGGTGNGYTF
. many TRBJ1-2 TRBV2 TGTGCCAGCAGTGAAAGCCAGGGAATGGGTGGCTACACCTTC CASSESQGMGGYTF
TRBD2 many TRBJ2-3 TRBV7-7 TGTGCTAGCAGCTTGTTGGGCGGGAGCTCAGATACGCAGTATTTT CASSLLGGSSDTQYF
. many TRBJ2-5 TRBV2 TGTGCCAGCAGTAGAATGGGGGGTCAAGAGACCCAGTACTTC CASSRMGGQETQYF
. many TRBJ2-5 TRBV5-1 TGCGCCAGCAGCTTGGAACAGGGCATCGAGACCCAGTACTTC CASSLEQGIETQYF
TRBD2 . TRBJ2-5 TRBV20-1 TGCAGTGCTAGCGGGAGGGCCGGGGAGACCCAGTACTTC CSASGRAGETQYF
. . TRBJ2-7 TRBV30 TGTGCCTGGGGCCCGACCGGGACCCCCAACTACGAGCAGTACTTC CAWGPTGTPNYEQYF
. many TRBJ1-2 TRBV30 TGTGCCTGGTTAGACAGGCCCCCCTATGGCTACACCTTC CAWLDRPPYGYTF